This passage covers 25 T cell receptor beta chains from one sample sequenced in a study of somatic mutations in cytotoxic T cells in rheumatoid arthritis. Here immunoSEQ multiplex PCR was the method, and the copy in TCRdb shows in-frame clones only, minus some. The sample holds 5,500 or so clones, approximately 78% seen once. The sample taken for sequencing was CD8+ T cells sorted from blood. The receptors originated from an adult with rheumatoid arthritis.

This clone was detected once. V is TRBV11-3 and J is TRBJ1-5; D gene ambiguous. The CDR3 is made up of 13 amino acids. Germline V CDR1 and CDR2: SGHNT, YENEEA. V shed 1 base and J shed 4 bases, with 5 bases lying between them. CDR3 sequence (DNA): TGTGCCAGCAGCTTAGCGAGGAATCAGCCCCAGCATTTT. It specifies CASSLARNQPQHF.

J is TRBJ1-1 and V is TRBV19; weak D call: TRBD1 (6 bases). The germline CDR1 and CDR2 sequences are LNHDA and SQIVND (reference sequence). The CDR3 sequence is 16 residues long. Trimming pared 5 bases from V and 10 bases from J, leaving 26 bases between. The CDR3 DNA reads as TGTGCCAGTAGTCCTCGGACAGTTGGGGGTTCGCTTTTAGCTTTCTTT. Translated: CASSPRTVGGSLLAFF.

The CDR3 nucleotides are TGTGCCAGCAGCCAAGAGGGGGCTCCCTATGGCTACACCTTC. It specifies CASSQEGAPYGYTF. The chain links TRBV4-2 to TRBJ1-2; D might be TRBD1 (6 bases). There are 14 residues in the CDR3. V was cut by 0 bases and J by 4 bases, with 9 bases left in between. Germline CDR1 and CDR2: LGHNA and YNFKEQ.

The chain carries TRBV28 and TRBJ2-6; no firm D call. CDR3 size: 19 residues. Germline values: CDR1 MDHEN, CDR2 SYDVKM. V was pared by 6 bases and J by 0 bases, with 21 bases between. In DNA, the CDR3 is TGTGCCAGCAGCCGCCCCCCGTTCAACAGAGTCTCTGGGGCCAACGTCCTGACTTTC. Amino acid sequence: CASSRPPFNRVSGANVLTF.

The chain uses TRBV28 and TRBJ2-2; no clear D gene. The CDR3 extends over 13 amino acids. Germline V gene sequence: CDR1 MDHEN, CDR2 SYDVKM. The V and J ends lost 3 bases and 4 bases respectively, with 6 bases between them. In nucleotides, the CDR3 is TGTGCCAGCAGTTTTCTAGGCACCGGGGAGCTGTTTTTT. Translated: CASSFLGTGELFF.

The rearrangement links TRBV5-4 to TRBJ2-7; possible D gene TRBD2, 6 bases. CDR1 is SGHNT, CDR2 YYREEE, per germline (reference sequence). The CDR3 runs to 17 residues. Trimming removed 3 bases from V and 0 bases from J, with 19 bases in between. This CDR3 is CASSSDGDSPSSYEQYF. CDR3 nucleotide sequence: TGTGCCAGCAGCTCGGACGGGGACTCTCCAAGCTCCTACGAGCAGTACTTC.

The chain recombines TRBV7-6 with TRBJ1-1; D is unclear. Germline V CDR1 and CDR2: SGHVS, FNYEAQ. V was clipped by 2 bases and J by 1 base, with 2 bases between them. The CDR3 extends over 12 amino acids. The CDR3 loop is CASSLKNTEAFF. CDR3 nucleotides: TGTGCCAGCAGCTTAAAGAACACTGAAGCTTTCTTT.

The rearrangement uses TRBV7-9 and TRBJ2-7; D unresolved. CDR1 and CDR2 from the germline V gene are SEHNR and FQNEAQ (reference sequence). This CDR3 contains 13 residues. Trimming took 4 bases from V and 4 from J, leaving 11 bases between them. The CDR3 DNA sequence: TGTGCCAGCAGCTATAAGGGCTTTTACGAGCAGTACTTC. This encodes CASSYKGFYEQYF.

This sequence joins TRBV5-8 and TRBJ1-3; 9 nucleotides align to TRBD1. J lost 4 bases, V lost 0 bases, and 11 bases had no gene match. Germline V lookup: CDR1 SGHTS, CDR2 YDEGEE. The CDR3 consists of 18 residues. CDR3 coding DNA: TGTGCCAGCAGCTTGGCGAAAAAGTACAGGGGGCGAGGAAACACCATATATTTT. Translation: CASSLAKKYRGRGNTIYF.

The V gene is TRBV7-9, the J gene TRBJ1-2; no clear D gene. This CDR3 region has 16 residues. Germline V gives CDR1 SEHNR, CDR2 FQNEAQ (reference sequence). The germline V and J ends were trimmed by 2 bases and 2 bases, with 15 bases remaining between them. Written as DNA, the CDR3 is TGTGCCAGCAGCTTAAGTGAAAACAGCGTAAACTATGGCTACACCTTC. Amino acids: CASSLSENSVNYGYTF.

DNA for the CDR3: TGTGCCAGCAGCTTATCTTCAGGGGGCTATGGCTACACCTTC. Residues: CASSLSSGGYGYTF. The chain links TRBV11-2 to TRBJ1-2; 7 bases fit TRBD1. The trim removed 2 bases at V and 4 bases at J, leaving 4 bases unmatched. CDR3 length: 14 residues. Germline V lookup: CDR1 SGHAT, CDR2 FQNNGV.

V gene TRBV19 combines with J gene TRBJ2-7, with 9 bases lining up with TRBD1. The CDR3 length is 15 residues. Germline CDR1 and CDR2: LNHDA and SQIVND (reference sequence). V lost 6 bases, J lost 0 bases, and 6 bases stayed unmatched. CDR3 amino acids: CASRYTGGSSYEQYF. Here the CDR3 DNA reads TGTGCCAGTAGGTATACAGGGGGCAGCTCCTACGAGCAGTACTTC.

This clone was seen more than once but under ten times. At one of its ends the junction is not consistent with the germline gene, which may arise from a read error. The chain has TRBV6-1 and TRBJ1-2; D possibly corresponds to TRBD1 (5 bases). Germline V lookup: CDR1 MNHNS, CDR2 SASEGT. CDR3 length: 11 residues. This CDR3 reads CASKSGFGGAF. Written as DNA, the CDR3 is TGTGCCAGCAAGAGCGGGTTCGGGGGGGCCTTC.

The J gene is TRBJ2-3, the V gene TRBV27; no clear D. Trimming pared 5 bases from V and 0 bases from J, leaving 6 bases between. The CDR3 totals 13 residues. The germline CDR1 and CDR2 sequences are MNHEY and SMNVEV (reference sequence). In DNA form, the CDR3 reads TGTGCCAGCAGTCTAAAAAGCACAGATACGCAGTATTTT. This sequence encodes CASSLKSTDTQYF.

The chain combines TRBV19 with TRBJ2-2; a weak D match, TRBD2 (5 bases). The CDR3 extends over 16 amino acids. Germline V CDR1 and CDR2: LNHDA, SQIVND (reference sequence). V lost 0 bases and J 3 bases, leaving 11 bases between the germline ends. The CDR3 loop is CASSIDRGWDTGELFF. The CDR3 DNA sequence: TGTGCCAGTAGTATAGATCGAGGGTGGGACACCGGGGAGCTGTTTTTT.

The chain has TRBV6-6 and TRBJ2-1; no firm D call. V lost 4 bases, J lost 6 bases, and 4 bases lay in between. The CDR3 loop spans 11 amino acids. In germline, CDR1 is MNHNY, CDR2 SVGAGI (reference sequence). The CDR3 loop reads CASSLGNEQFF. DNA of the CDR3: TGTGCCAGCAGTTTGGGCAATGAGCAGTTCTTC.

This CDR3 reads CAWTLRGAYNSPLHF. The CDR3 coding sequence is TGTGCCTGGACCCTAAGGGGGGCCTATAATTCACCCCTCCACTTT. This rearrangement joins TRBV30 to TRBJ1-6; a possible D gene is TRBD1 (6 bases). Germline V lookup: CDR1 GTSNPN, CDR2 SVGIG (reference sequence). The CDR3 extends over 15 amino acids. Trimming took 4 bases from V and 2 from J, leaving 12 bases between them.

The rearrangement links TRBV5-1 to TRBJ2-5; 8 bases are shared with TRBD2. V shed 1 base and J 5 bases; nucleotides not matched to a gene: 7. The V gene's germline CDR1 is SGHRS and CDR2 YFSETQ. The CDR3 is made up of 15 amino acids. CDR3 amino acids: CASSLLGGAVETQYF. In DNA form, the CDR3 reads TGCGCCAGCAGCTTGCTCGGGGGGGCCGTCGAGACCCAGTACTTC.

V and J are TRBV15 and TRBJ1-2, with TRBD1 identical over 8 bases. The CDR3 is made up of 16 amino acids. The germline V gene encodes CDR1 LNHNV and CDR2 YYDKDF (reference sequence). After removal of 1 base from V and 6 bases from J, the junction contained 10 bases not matched to a gene. This CDR3 is CATSRGDRGITDGYTF. The CDR3 nucleotides read TGTGCCACCAGCAGAGGAGACAGGGGAATAACAGATGGCTACACCTTC.

This chain joins TRBV5-1 and TRBJ2-7, with D possibly matching TRBD2 (5 bases). V was pared by 0 bases and J by 5 bases, with 15 bases between. CDR1 and CDR2 from the germline V gene are SGHRS and YFSETQ. This CDR3 is 15 amino acids long. CDR3 sequence reads: CASSLEVSAGDEQYF. DNA for the CDR3: TGCGCCAGCAGCTTGGAGGTTAGTGCCGGGGACGAGCAGTACTTC.

This chain uses TRBV19 with TRBJ1-5; 7 bases align to TRBD1. The V segment lost 4 bases and the J segment 2 bases; nucleotides outside the gene matches: 5. This CDR3 is 15 amino acids long. Germline V gene lookup returns CDR1 LNHDA and CDR2 SQIVND (reference sequence). CDR3 nucleotide sequence: TGTGCCAGTAGTAGGGACAGCTCCGGCAATCAGCCCCAGCATTTT. Protein: CASSRDSSGNQPQHF.

This chain links TRBV28 with TRBJ1-5, with D maybe TRBD1 (5 bases). Germline V lookup: CDR1 MDHEN, CDR2 SYDVKM. This CDR3 contains 17 residues. The V and J ends lost 2 bases and 0 bases respectively, with 14 bases between them. CDR3 bases: TGTGCCAGCAGTTTACGGGGGGGAATTTATAGCAATCAGCCCCAGCATTTT. Its translation is CASSLRGGIYSNQPQHF.

This clone is large (0.1 to 1%) by share. The chain couples TRBV11-2 to TRBJ2-7; 10 bases match TRBD2. The CDR3 extends over 17 amino acids. The junction had 20 bases not matched to a gene; V was cut back by 7 bases and J by 8 bases. Germline CDR1 is SGHAT and CDR2 is FQNNGV. The CDR3 reads CASTDGSGGFRGIQQYF. DNA of the CDR3: TGTGCCAGCACCGACGGTAGCGGGGGGTTTCGAGGGATCCAGCAGTACTTC.

The rearrangement links TRBV6-1 to TRBJ2-5; D perhaps matches TRBD1 (6 bases). The CDR3 runs 15 residues. CDR1 is MNHNS and CDR2 is SASEGT in the germline V gene. V dropped 6 bases and J dropped 5 bases, with 19 bases sitting between them. CDR3 region: CASRRRTKDSETQYF. CDR3 nucleotides: TGTGCCAGCAGGAGACGTACCAAGGACAGTGAGACCCAGTACTTC.

The gene calls are TRBV4-2 and TRBJ2-5, with 14 bases identical to TRBD2. V lost 4 bases and J lost 6; bases outside the gene matches: 4. The CDR3 extends over 15 amino acids. Germline V lookup: CDR1 LGHNA, CDR2 YNFKEQ. CDR3 in amino acids: CASSLRLAGGQTQYF. DNA of the CDR3: TGTGCCAGCAGCCTACGACTAGCGGGGGGGCAGACCCAGTACTTC.